These 11 T cell receptor beta chains originate from one sample sequenced in a study of T cell responses to AZD1222 COVID-19 vaccine. Profiled with immunoSEQ multiplex PCR; TCRdb holds only in-frame clones, not every one. The repertoire consists of over 85,000 clones, with over 75% occurring once and the leading ten covering around 4.6%. The input for sequencing was peripheral blood, taken on day 0 of AZD1222 vaccination. The receptors were gathered from an adult in good health.

The J gene is TRBJ2-1, the V gene TRBV9; possible D gene TRBD2, 5 bases. The length of the CDR3 is 13 residues. Trimming left V 1 base short and J 8 bases short, with 10 bases between. The germline V gene has CDR1 SGDLS and CDR2 YYNGEE. CDR3 sequence reads: CASSVLAVDEQFF. The CDR3 coding sequence is TGTGCCAGCAGCGTACTAGCCGTGGATGAGCAGTTCTTC.

The V call is TRBV21-1, the J call TRBJ2-3; the table's D gene call, TRBD2, was not cross checked with the DNA. TRBV21-1 is noted as a pseudogene. This CDR3 is 16 amino acids long. Written as DNA, the CDR3 is TGTGCCAGCAGCTGGGGACTAGCGGGATTCACAGATACGCAGTATTTT. Its translation is CASSWGLAGFTDTQYF.

The CDR3 here is CASHSSGISYNEQFF. The CDR3 nucleotides read TGTGCCAGTCACTCCAGCGGGATCTCCTACAATGAGCAGTTCTTC. The rearrangement uses TRBV28 and TRBJ2-1, with 7 bases identical to TRBD2. Trimming took 9 bases from V and 0 from J; bases not matched to a gene: 8. Per the germline V gene, CDR1 is MDHEN and CDR2 is SYDVKM. The CDR3 covers 15 residues.

The chain joins TRBV4-1 to TRBJ1-1; D remains ambiguous. V lost 3 bases, J lost 0 bases, and 8 bases lay in between. The V gene's germline CDR1 is MGHRA and CDR2 YSYEKL. There are 14 residues in the CDR3. The CDR3 DNA reads as TGCGCCAGCAGCCAGGGAGCATTGAACACTGAAGCTTTCTTT. Amino acid sequence: CASSQGALNTEAFF.

This chain joins TRBV27 and TRBJ1-2; unclear D gene. Deletions cut 4 bases from V and 4 bases from J, with 10 bases between. The CDR3 sequence is 13 residues long. Germline values: CDR1 MNHEY, CDR2 SMNVEV (reference sequence). The CDR3 loop is CASSSDTGYGYTF. In nucleotides, the CDR3 is TGTGCCAGCAGTTCCGACACGGGCTATGGCTACACCTTC.

This sequence joins TRBV5-4 and TRBJ1-1, with D possibly matching TRBD1 (6 bases). CDR1 and CDR2 (germline): SGHNT, YYREEE (reference sequence). The V and J ends lost 4 bases and 5 bases respectively, with 12 bases between them. The CDR3 totals 13 residues. The chain's CDR3 is CASSGTGQTEAFF. The DNA for the CDR3 is TGTGCCAGCAGCGGGACCGGACAGACTGAAGCTTTCTTT.

The rearrangement links TRBV27 to TRBJ2-5, with 13 bases fitting TRBD2. The trim removed 4 bases at V and 4 bases at J, leaving 9 bases unmatched. The CDR3 length is 17 residues. Germline loops: CDR1 MNHEY, CDR2 SMNVEV (reference sequence). The CDR3 protein is CASSSLAGGPSRETQYF. The CDR3 coding sequence is TGTGCCAGCAGTTCACTAGCGGGAGGGCCCTCCCGAGAGACCCAGTACTTC.

The count of this clone is one. This chain connects TRBV7-2 to TRBJ2-3; 12 positions agree with TRBD2. V lost 5 bases, J lost 5 bases, and 14 bases stayed unmatched. The CDR3 has 18 residues. Germline V gene sequence: CDR1 SGHTA, CDR2 FQGNSA. CDR3 DNA: TGTGCCAGCAGCCGTAAAATCATGACTAGCGGGAGTTTAGATACGCAGTATTTT. Protein: CASSRKIMTSGSLDTQYF. Full variable domain (missing parts from reference TRBV7-2 and TRBJ2-3): GAGVSQSPSNKVTEKGKDVELRCDPISGHTALYWYRQSLGQGLEFLIYFQGNSAPDKSGLPSDRFSAERTGGSVSTLTIQRTQQEDSAVYLCASSRKIMTSGSLDTQYFGPGTRLTVL.

The CDR3 region is CASSLAKVVENTEAFF. The DNA for the CDR3 is TGTGCCAGCAGCTTGGCCAAGGTGGTCGAGAACACTGAAGCTTTCTTT. The rearrangement uses TRBV5-4 and TRBJ1-1; no firm D call. V shed 0 bases and J shed 1 base, with 13 bases lying between them. The CDR3 length is 16 residues. Germline V CDR1 and CDR2: SGHNT, YYREEE (reference sequence).

The rearrangement joins TRBV9 to TRBJ2-6; no definite D call. Deletions cut 3 bases from V and 1 base from J, with 8 bases between. Germline V gives CDR1 SGDLS, CDR2 YYNGEE. The CDR3 length is 15 residues. CDR3 residues: CASSAGKSGANVLTF. CDR3 sequence (DNA): TGTGCCAGCAGCGCAGGTAAATCTGGGGCCAACGTCCTGACTTTC.

This chain connects TRBV5-1 to TRBJ1-1; weak D call: TRBD1 (5 bases). CDR1 is SGHRS, CDR2 YFSETQ, per germline. Trimming took off 4 bases at V and 0 bases at J, with 13 bases between the two ends. CDR3 length equals 15 residues. DNA of the CDR3: TGCGCCAGCAGCGGCCGTACGACAGTGAACACTGAAGCTTTCTTT. It codes for CASSGRTTVNTEAFF. Together with reference TRBV5-1 and TRBJ1-1, the CDR3 gives the full variable domain: KAGVTQTPRYLIKTRGQQVTLSCSPISGHRSVSWYQQTPGQGLQFLFEYFSETQRNKGNFPGRFSGRQFSNSRSEMNVSTLELGDSALYLCASSGRTTVNTEAFFGQGTRLTVV.